This note documents a single T cell receptor beta chain sequence. The CDR3 totals 17 residues. Germline-derived CDR1 and CDR2 are GTSNPN and SVGIG (reference sequence). The V gene end was trimmed by 2 bases and the J gene end by 9 bases; junction bases not matched to a gene: 17. The data are from a study of cytomegalovirus exposure and HLA in healthy donors. Primers included in the PCR were 60 Vbeta and 13 Jbeta primers. Only in-frame clones appear in the TCRdb table, and some are missing; sequencing was by immunoSEQ multiplex PCR. In the table there are under 250,000 clones, roughly 85% of which are singletons.

J is TRBJ2-1 and V is TRBV30; 9 bases line up with TRBD2. The receptor was isolated from a woman between 45 and 60 years old in good health and CMV-seronegative. Specimen: PBMCs. This CDR3 is CAWSPFRGREGPSEQFF. The DNA for the CDR3 is TGTGCCTGGAGTCCCTTTAGGGGGCGGGAGGGCCCGAGTGAGCAGTTCTTC.